The clone carrying this T cell receptor beta chain was recorded a few times. As yet, its antigen is unknown. This record comes from a study of long-term antiretroviral therapy in people with HIV. Findings of the study overall: Although diversity increased after ART, it remained lower than in transplant donor controls. Clones with expansion before ART led the repertoire at all time points.

The CDR3 loop spans 14 amino acids. Trimming cost V 6 bases and J 9 bases, with 16 bases left between them. The germline V gene has CDR1 SGHRS and CDR2 YFSETQ. HIV-positive participants were all treated in the United States. The authors ran the immunoSEQ assay, v3.0, at survey level. Assay used: immunoSEQ multiplex PCR; TCRdb lists only in-frame clones, some missing. The repertoire consists of approximately 30,000 clones, with 65% to 85% occurring once and the leading ten covering 9.5% to 12%. The sequencing here drew on unsorted PBMCs, taken 0.8 years before starting antiretroviral therapy. The chain uses TRBV5-1 and TRBJ1-6; no firm D call. This sequence was found in a man aged 18 to 30 with HIV. For the CDR3, the DNA is TGCGCCAGCACCCTGTCCGGGAACGGTTCACCCCTCCACTTT. It encodes CASTLSGNGSPLHF.